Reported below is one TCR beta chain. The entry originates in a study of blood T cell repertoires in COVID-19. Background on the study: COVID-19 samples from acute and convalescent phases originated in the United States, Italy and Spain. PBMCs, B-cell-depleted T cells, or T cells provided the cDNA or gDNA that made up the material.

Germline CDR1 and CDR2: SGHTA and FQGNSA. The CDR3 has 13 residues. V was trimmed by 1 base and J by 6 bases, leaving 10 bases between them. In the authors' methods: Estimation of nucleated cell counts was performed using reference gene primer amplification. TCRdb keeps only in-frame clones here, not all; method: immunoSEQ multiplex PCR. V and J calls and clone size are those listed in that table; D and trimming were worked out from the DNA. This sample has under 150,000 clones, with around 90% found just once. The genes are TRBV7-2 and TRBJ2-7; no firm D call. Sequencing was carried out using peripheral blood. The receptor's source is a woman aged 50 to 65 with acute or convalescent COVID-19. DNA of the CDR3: TGTGCCAGCAGCTTAGGTGTGCGGAGCGAGCAGTACTTC. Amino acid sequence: CASSLGVRSEQYF. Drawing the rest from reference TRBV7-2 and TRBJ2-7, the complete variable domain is GAGVSQSPSNKVTEKGKDVELRCDPISGHTALYWYRQSLGQGLEFLIYFQGNSAPDKSGLPSDRFSAERTGGSVSTLTIQRTQQEDSAVYLCASSLGVRSEQYFGPGTRLTVT.